These T cell receptor beta chains were read from a single sample in a study of T cells in Graves' hyperthyroidism and ophthalmopathy. TCRdb reprocessed the multiplex PCR reads with MiXCR, giving one entry per CDR3 protein. The sample yields fewer than 500,000 distinct CDR3 sequences, 13% seen once. Sequencing input: blood. Receptors were obtained from a young man with Graves' hyperthyroidism that later progressed to Graves' ophthalmopathy. Each CDR3 is given with its conserved first and last residue.

v_call: TRBV5-4
j_call: TRBJ1-2
cdr3_aa: CASNYRDRGPLYGYTF

v_call: TRBV10-1
j_call: TRBJ1-2
cdr3_aa: CASSDPDGNGYTF

v_call: TRBV27
j_call: TRBJ1-2
cdr3_aa: CASSPGQGAGYGYTF

v_call: TRBV28
j_call: TRBJ2-7
cdr3_aa: CASSPPSLYEQYF

v_call: TRBV20-1
j_call: TRBJ2-5
cdr3_aa: CSARGDASTPWTQYF

v_call: TRBV7-8
j_call: TRBJ2-2
cdr3_aa: CASSLDSGGVGELFF

v_call: TRBV19
j_call: TRBJ2-7
cdr3_aa: CASSSRDPIYEQYF

v_call: TRBV5-1
j_call: TRBJ2-3
cdr3_aa: CASSLEGVDTQYF

v_call: TRBV6-1
j_call: TRBJ2-3
cdr3_aa: CASRSLEGISTDTQYF

v_call: TRBV5-1
j_call: TRBJ1-3
cdr3_aa: CASSFRTPEGPGNTIYF

v_call: TRBV28
j_call: TRBJ2-1
cdr3_aa: CASSTPGTGRNEQFF

v_call: TRBV7-9
j_call: TRBJ2-3
cdr3_aa: CASSLSSTDTQYF

v_call: TRBV12-3/TRBV12-4
j_call: TRBJ2-7
cdr3_aa: CASSQVRGPYEQYF

v_call: TRBV27
j_call: TRBJ1-2
cdr3_aa: CASTDRDGSNYGYTF

v_call: TRBV20-1
j_call: TRBJ2-7
cdr3_aa: CSASGGYSYEQYF

v_call: TRBV6-1
j_call: TRBJ2-7
cdr3_aa: CASRNTYSYEQYF

v_call: TRBV28
j_call: TRBJ2-1
cdr3_aa: CASSRQGAFNYNEQFF

v_call: TRBV6-5
j_call: TRBJ2-1
cdr3_aa: CASSYSTGVDNEQFF

v_call: TRBV7-6
j_call: TRBJ1-3
cdr3_aa: CASSPGQGNGNTIYF

v_call: TRBV28
j_call: TRBJ1-5
cdr3_aa: CASSLTEQPQHF

v_call: TRBV10-1
j_call: TRBJ1-2
cdr3_aa: CASSDLGTGRDGYTF

v_call: TRBV7-9
j_call: TRBJ1-2
cdr3_aa: CASSLAVRYYGYTF

v_call: TRBV2
j_call: TRBJ1-5
cdr3_aa: CASSLQPGVGQPQHF

v_call: TRBV7-8
j_call: TRBJ2-2
cdr3_aa: CASSLATSSRNTGELFF

v_call: TRBV6-1
j_call: TRBJ2-7
cdr3_aa: CASSAATDRGRYEQYF

v_call: TRBV10-3
j_call: TRBJ1-5
cdr3_aa: CAIWTGGNQPQHF

v_call: TRBV7-9
j_call: TRBJ1-3
cdr3_aa: CASRGDRTLSGNTIYF

v_call: TRBV18
j_call: TRBJ1-1
cdr3_aa: CASKQTTRQLNTEAFF

v_call: TRBV6-1
j_call: TRBJ1-1
cdr3_aa: CASSPRYLSHRGRKMNTEAFF

v_call: TRBV6-1
j_call: TRBJ2-5
cdr3_aa: CASSDFGTGSQETQYF

v_call: TRBV6-2/TRBV6-3
j_call: TRBJ2-7
cdr3_aa: CASSEPGTGQDEQYF

v_call: TRBV28
j_call: TRBJ2-1
cdr3_aa: CASSTRTGTPYNEQFF

v_call: TRBV20-1
j_call: TRBJ2-1
cdr3_aa: CSAPVMAGDNEQFF

v_call: TRBV7-8
j_call: TRBJ2-6
cdr3_aa: CASSLLRGANVLTF

v_call: TRBV4-1
j_call: TRBJ2-7
cdr3_aa: CASSQVQDTNEQYF

v_call: TRBV4-2
j_call: TRBJ2-7
cdr3_aa: CASSQAWGSEQYF

v_call: TRBV5-1
j_call: TRBJ2-3
cdr3_aa: CASSSQRGTQYF

v_call: TRBV6-1
j_call: TRBJ1-5
cdr3_aa: CATLRANQPQHF

v_call: TRBV28
j_call: TRBJ1-1
cdr3_aa: CASSLWSQNTEAFF

v_call: TRBV2
j_call: TRBJ1-1
cdr3_aa: CASRDGGTEAFF

v_call: TRBV7-9
j_call: TRBJ2-2
cdr3_aa: CASSSTRGPYTGELFF

v_call: TRBV5-1
j_call: TRBJ1-4
cdr3_aa: CASTGQETNEKLFF

v_call: TRBV29-1
j_call: TRBJ2-3
cdr3_aa: CSVDPSGGFTDTQYF

v_call: TRBV7-2
j_call: TRBJ1-5
cdr3_aa: CASRGRTGGNQPQHF

v_call: TRBV7-9
j_call: TRBJ1-1
cdr3_aa: CASSLRVFGNTEAFF

v_call: TRBV7-6
j_call: TRBJ2-3
cdr3_aa: CASSLGSLDTQYF

v_call: TRBV11-2
j_call: TRBJ2-7
cdr3_aa: CASSLPSAGRSYEQYF

v_call: TRBV12-3/TRBV12-4
j_call: TRBJ2-3
cdr3_aa: CASTSSQGLYF

v_call: TRBV5-5
j_call: TRBJ1-2
cdr3_aa: CASSLEIGTAYGYTF

v_call: TRBV7-8
j_call: TRBJ2-4
cdr3_aa: CASSLAGFSNIQYF

v_call: TRBV6-1
j_call: TRBJ2-1
cdr3_aa: CASSEAEAGGHNEQFF

v_call: TRBV11-2
j_call: TRBJ1-6
cdr3_aa: CASSQDRGKSPLHF